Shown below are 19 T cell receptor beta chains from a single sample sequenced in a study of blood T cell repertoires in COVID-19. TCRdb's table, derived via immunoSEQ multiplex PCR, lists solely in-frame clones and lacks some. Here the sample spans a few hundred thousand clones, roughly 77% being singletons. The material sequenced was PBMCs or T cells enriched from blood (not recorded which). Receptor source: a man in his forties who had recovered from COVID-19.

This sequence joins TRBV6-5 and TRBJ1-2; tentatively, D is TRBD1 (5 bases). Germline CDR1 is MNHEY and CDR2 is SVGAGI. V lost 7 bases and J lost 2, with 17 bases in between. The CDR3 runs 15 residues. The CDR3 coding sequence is TGTGCCAGCACCCCGGGCGGGGCTGAAAACTATGGCTACACCTTC. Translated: CASTPGGAENYGYTF.

The CDR3 DNA reads as TGTGCCAGCAGCCCCGGACAGGGGGCCTACGAGCAGTACTTC. As protein: CASSPGQGAYEQYF. The J gene is TRBJ2-7, the V gene TRBV5-8; TRBD1 agrees at 10 bases. The CDR3 has 14 residues. Trimming at V came to 4 bases and at J to 2 bases, leaving 3 bases not matched to a gene. Looked up from germline, CDR1 is SGHTS and CDR2 is YDEGEE.

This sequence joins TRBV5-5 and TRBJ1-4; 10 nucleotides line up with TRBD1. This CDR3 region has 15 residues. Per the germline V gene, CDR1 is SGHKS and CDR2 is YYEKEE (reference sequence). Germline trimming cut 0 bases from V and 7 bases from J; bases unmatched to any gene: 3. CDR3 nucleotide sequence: TGTGCCAGCAGCTTGGGGGGACAGGGGTCTGAAAAACTGTTTTTT. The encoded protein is CASSLGGQGSEKLFF.

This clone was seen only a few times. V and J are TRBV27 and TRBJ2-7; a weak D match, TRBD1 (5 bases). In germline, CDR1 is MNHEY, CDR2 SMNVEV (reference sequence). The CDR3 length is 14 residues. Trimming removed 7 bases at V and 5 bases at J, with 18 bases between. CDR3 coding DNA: TGTGCCAGCAAAATGGGCAGGGTGGCCAACGAGCAGTACTTC. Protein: CASKMGRVANEQYF.

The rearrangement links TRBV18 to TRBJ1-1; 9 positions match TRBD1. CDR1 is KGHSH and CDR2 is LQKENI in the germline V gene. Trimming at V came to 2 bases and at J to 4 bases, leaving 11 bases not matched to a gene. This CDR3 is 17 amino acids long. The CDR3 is CASSPGTGISWVTEAFF. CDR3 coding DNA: TGTGCCAGCTCACCAGGGACAGGGATTTCTTGGGTCACTGAAGCTTTCTTT.

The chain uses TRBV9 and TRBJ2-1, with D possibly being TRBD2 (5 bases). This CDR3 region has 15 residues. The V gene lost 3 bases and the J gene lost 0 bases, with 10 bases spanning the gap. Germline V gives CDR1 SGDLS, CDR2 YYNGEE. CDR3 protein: CASSADGGSYNEQFF. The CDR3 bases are TGTGCCAGCAGCGCCGACGGAGGCTCCTACAATGAGCAGTTCTTC.

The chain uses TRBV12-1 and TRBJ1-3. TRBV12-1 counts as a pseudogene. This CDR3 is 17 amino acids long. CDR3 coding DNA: TGTGCCAGCAGCTATAAGGACTACCGACCCTCTGGAAACACCATATATTTT. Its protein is CASSYKDYRPSGNTIYF.

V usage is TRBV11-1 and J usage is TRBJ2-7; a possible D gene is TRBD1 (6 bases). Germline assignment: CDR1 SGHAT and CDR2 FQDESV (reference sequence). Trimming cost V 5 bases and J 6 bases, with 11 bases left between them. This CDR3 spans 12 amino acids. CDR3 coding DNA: TGTGCCAGCAGCACCGGGACACTCGAGCAGTACTTC. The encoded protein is CASSTGTLEQYF.

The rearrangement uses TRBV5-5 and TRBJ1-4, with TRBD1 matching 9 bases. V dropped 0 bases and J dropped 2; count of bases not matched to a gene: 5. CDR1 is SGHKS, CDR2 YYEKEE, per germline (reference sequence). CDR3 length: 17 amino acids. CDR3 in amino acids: CASSLGGQGPTNEKLFF. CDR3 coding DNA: TGTGCCAGCAGCTTGGGAGGACAGGGGCCCACTAATGAAAAACTGTTTTTT.

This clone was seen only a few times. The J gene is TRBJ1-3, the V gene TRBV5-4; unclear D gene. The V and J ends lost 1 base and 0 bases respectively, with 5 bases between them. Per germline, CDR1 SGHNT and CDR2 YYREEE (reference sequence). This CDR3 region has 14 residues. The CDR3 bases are TGTGCCAGCAGCTTGAGCCTCTCTGGAAACACCATATATTTT. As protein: CASSLSLSGNTIYF.

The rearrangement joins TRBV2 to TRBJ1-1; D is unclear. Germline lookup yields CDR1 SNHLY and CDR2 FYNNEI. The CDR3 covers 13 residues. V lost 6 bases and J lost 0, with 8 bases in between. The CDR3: CASRQTMNTEAFF. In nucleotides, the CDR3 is TGTGCCAGCAGGCAGACTATGAACACTGAAGCTTTCTTT.

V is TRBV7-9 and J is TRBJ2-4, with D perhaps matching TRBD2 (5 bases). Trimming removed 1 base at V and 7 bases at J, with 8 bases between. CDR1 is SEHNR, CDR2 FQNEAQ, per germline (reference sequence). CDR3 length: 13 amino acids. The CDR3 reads CASSLDGVNIQYF. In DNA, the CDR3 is TGTGCCAGCAGCTTAGACGGGGTGAACATTCAGTACTTC.

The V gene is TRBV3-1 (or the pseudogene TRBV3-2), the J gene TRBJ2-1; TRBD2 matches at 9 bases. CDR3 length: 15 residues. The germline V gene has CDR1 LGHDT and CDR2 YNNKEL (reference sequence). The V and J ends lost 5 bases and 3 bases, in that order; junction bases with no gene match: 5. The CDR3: CASSWTSDSYNEQFF. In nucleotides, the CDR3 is TGTGCCAGCAGCTGGACTAGCGATAGCTACAATGAGCAGTTCTTC.

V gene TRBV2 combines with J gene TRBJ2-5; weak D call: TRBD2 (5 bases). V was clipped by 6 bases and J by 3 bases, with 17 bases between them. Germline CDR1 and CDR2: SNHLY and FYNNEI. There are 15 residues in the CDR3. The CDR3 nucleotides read TGTGCCAGCAGCTTCTGGTCGGGGATGGAAGAGACCCAGTACTTC. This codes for CASSFWSGMEETQYF.

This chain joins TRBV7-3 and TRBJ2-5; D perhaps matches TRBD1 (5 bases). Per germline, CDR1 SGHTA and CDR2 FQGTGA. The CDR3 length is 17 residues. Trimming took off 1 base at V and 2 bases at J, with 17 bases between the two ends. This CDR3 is CASSLNYTRTPQETQYF. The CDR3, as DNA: TGTGCCAGCAGCTTAAATTACACCCGGACACCTCAAGAGACCCAGTACTTC.

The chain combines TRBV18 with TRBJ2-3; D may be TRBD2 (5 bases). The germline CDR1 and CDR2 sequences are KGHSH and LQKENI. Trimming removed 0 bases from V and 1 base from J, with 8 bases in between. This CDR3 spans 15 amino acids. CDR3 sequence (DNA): TGTGCCAGCTCACCACCGGAGGTTGGCACAGATACGCAGTATTTT. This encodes CASSPPEVGTDTQYF.

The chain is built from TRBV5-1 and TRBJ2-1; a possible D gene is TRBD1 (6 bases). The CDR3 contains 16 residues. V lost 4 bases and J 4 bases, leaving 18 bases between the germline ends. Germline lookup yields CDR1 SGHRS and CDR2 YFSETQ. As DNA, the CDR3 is TGCGCCAGCAGCATCCAGACAGGAGCAAAATACAATGAGCAGTTCTTC. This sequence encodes CASSIQTGAKYNEQFF.

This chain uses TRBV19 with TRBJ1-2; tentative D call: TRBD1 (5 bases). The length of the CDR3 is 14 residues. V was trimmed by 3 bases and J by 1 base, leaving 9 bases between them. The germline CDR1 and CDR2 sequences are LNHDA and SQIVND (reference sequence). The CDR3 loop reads CASSIDRINYGYTF. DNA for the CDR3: TGTGCCAGTAGTATTGACAGAATTAACTATGGCTACACCTTC.

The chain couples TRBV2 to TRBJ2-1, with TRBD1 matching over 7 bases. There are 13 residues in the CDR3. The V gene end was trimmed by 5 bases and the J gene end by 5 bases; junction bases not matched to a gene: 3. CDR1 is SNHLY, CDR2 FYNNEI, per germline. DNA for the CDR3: TGTGCCAGCAGTCGGACAGGAAACAATGAGCAGTTCTTC. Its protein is CASSRTGNNEQFF.